A selection of T cell receptor beta chains follows, all from one sample in a study of blood T cells in healthy people across ages. Via MiXCR, TCRdb re-called the 5' RACE reads, giving one row per CDR3 protein. The table has around 1.5 million distinct CDR3 sequences, about 35% seen once; the top ten hold roughly 10%. Sequencing input: blood. These receptors were taken from a woman aged 25 to 45 in good health. The CDR3 runs from the conserved cysteine through the conserved F or W. Each record gives: CDR3 protein, CDR3 DNA, D gene, clone size, V gene, J gene. D genes are given only for firm matches. Size is omitted from some rows. Given values are once, few, many or a class for expanded clones.

CDR3aa: CSVTLLNTEAFF; CDR3nt: TGCAGCGTAACCCTTTTGAACACTGAAGCTTTCTTT; d_gene: NA; abundance: NA; v_gene: TRBV29-1; j_gene: TRBJ1-1
CDR3aa: CSANRLAGGSYEQYF; CDR3nt: TGCAGTGCTAACCGTCTAGCGGGGGGCTCCTACGAGCAGTACTTC; d_gene: TRBD2; abundance: NA; v_gene: TRBV20-1; j_gene: TRBJ2-7
CDR3aa: CASSWGFQDEQFF; CDR3nt: TGCGCCAGCAGCTGGGGGTTCCAAGATGAGCAGTTCTTC; d_gene: NA; abundance: NA; v_gene: TRBV5-1; j_gene: TRBJ2-1
CDR3aa: CASSHRRGVGANVLTF; CDR3nt: TGTGCCAGCAGTCACCGTCGCGGGGTGGGGGCCAACGTCCTGACTTTC; d_gene: NA; abundance: many; v_gene: TRBV28; j_gene: TRBJ2-6
CDR3aa: CASSQGPYGYTF; CDR3nt: TGCGCCAGCAGCCAAGGGCCCTATGGCTACACCTTC; d_gene: NA; abundance: many; v_gene: TRBV4-1; j_gene: TRBJ1-2
CDR3aa: CASSRRVGETNTGELFF; CDR3nt: TGTGCCAGCAGCCGGCGGGTAGGGGAAACGAACACCGGGGAGCTGTTTTTT; d_gene: NA; abundance: NA; v_gene: TRBV7-8; j_gene: TRBJ2-2
CDR3aa: CAGSYSAGAGDTQYF; CDR3nt: TGTGCCGGCAGTTACTCGGCAGGGGCGGGAGATACGCAGTATTTT; d_gene: NA; abundance: NA; v_gene: TRBV6-6; j_gene: TRBJ2-3
CDR3aa: CASSPSTSGRMYEQYF; CDR3nt: TGTGCCAGCAGCCCCTCGACTAGCGGGAGAATGTACGAGCAGTACTTC; d_gene: TRBD2; abundance: NA; v_gene: TRBV27; j_gene: TRBJ2-7
CDR3aa: CASSPYRAGLAIEQFF; CDR3nt: TGTGCCAGCTCACCATATCGCGCGGGACTAGCGATAGAGCAGTTCTTC; d_gene: TRBD2; abundance: once; v_gene: TRBV18; j_gene: TRBJ2-1
CDR3aa: CASSFSSGRSGELFF; CDR3nt: TGTGCCAGCAGCTTTAGTAGCGGGAGATCCGGGGAGCTGTTTTTT; d_gene: TRBD2; abundance: NA; v_gene: TRBV7-6; j_gene: TRBJ2-2
CDR3aa: CSARDPPGDGTDTQYF; CDR3nt: TGCAGTGCTAGAGACCCCCCGGGAGATGGCACAGATACGCAGTATTTT; d_gene: NA; abundance: many; v_gene: TRBV20-1; j_gene: TRBJ2-3
CDR3aa: CASSSASASEAFF; CDR3nt: TGTGCCAGCTCCTCCGCCAGTGCCAGTGAAGCTTTCTTT; d_gene: NA; abundance: few; v_gene: TRBV6-5; j_gene: TRBJ1-1
CDR3aa: CASSSNGYYNEQFF; CDR3nt: TGTGCCAGCAGTTCGAACGGATACTACAATGAGCAGTTCTTC; d_gene: NA; abundance: many; v_gene: TRBV12-3/TRBV12-4; j_gene: TRBJ2-1
CDR3aa: CASRTDVSYNEQFF; CDR3nt: TGTGCCAGCAGGACAGACGTCTCCTACAATGAGCAGTTCTTC; d_gene: NA; abundance: NA; v_gene: TRBV6-5; j_gene: TRBJ2-1
CDR3aa: CASILSGGRNTGELFF; CDR3nt: TGCGCCAGCATCCTAAGCGGGGGCCGTAACACCGGGGAGCTGTTTTTT; d_gene: TRBD2; abundance: once; v_gene: TRBV5-1; j_gene: TRBJ2-2
CDR3aa: CATSREVDSDEQYF; CDR3nt: TGTGCCACCAGCAGAGAGGTAGATTCGGATGAGCAGTACTTC; d_gene: NA; abundance: once; v_gene: TRBV15; j_gene: TRBJ2-7
CDR3aa: CASSLFSGGANTQYF; CDR3nt: TGTGCCAGCAGTTTATTCTCCGGGGGGGCAAATACGCAGTATTTT; d_gene: TRBD2; abundance: NA; v_gene: TRBV27; j_gene: TRBJ2-3
CDR3aa: CASKRNSAENYGYTF; CDR3nt: TGCGCCAGCAAACGGAACTCCGCGGAAAACTATGGCTACACCTTC; d_gene: NA; abundance: NA; v_gene: TRBV5-1; j_gene: TRBJ1-2
CDR3aa: CSAGHYDEQFF; CDR3nt: TGCAGTGCTGGCCACTACGATGAGCAGTTCTTC; d_gene: NA; abundance: few; v_gene: TRBV20-1; j_gene: TRBJ2-1
CDR3aa: CASSLSTEYNEQFF; CDR3nt: TGTGCCAGCAGCTTAAGCACGGAGTACAATGAGCAGTTCTTC; d_gene: NA; abundance: few; v_gene: TRBV11-2; j_gene: TRBJ2-1
CDR3aa: CASSLIGHNEQFF; CDR3nt: TGTGCCAGCAGCTTGATAGGTCACAATGAGCAGTTCTTC; d_gene: NA; abundance: NA; v_gene: TRBV5-6; j_gene: TRBJ2-1
CDR3aa: CANSPGQSNEQFF; CDR3nt: TGTGCCAACAGCCCAGGGCAAAGCAATGAGCAGTTCTTC; d_gene: NA; abundance: NA; v_gene: TRBV6-2/TRBV6-3; j_gene: TRBJ2-1
CDR3aa: CASSLISPCNEQFF; CDR3nt: TGCGCCAGCAGCTTAATAAGCCCCTGCAATGAGCAGTTCTTC; d_gene: NA; abundance: NA; v_gene: TRBV4-1; j_gene: TRBJ2-1
CDR3aa: CSARQPGVLNTEAFF; CDR3nt: TGCAGTGCTAGACAACCGGGTGTTTTGAACACTGAAGCTTTCTTT; d_gene: NA; abundance: NA; v_gene: TRBV20-1; j_gene: TRBJ1-1
CDR3aa: CASRYTGDTQYF; CDR3nt: TGCGCCAGCAGGTACACAGGGGATACGCAGTATTTT; d_gene: NA; abundance: few; v_gene: TRBV5-1; j_gene: TRBJ2-3
CDR3aa: CSAIRVKQYF; CDR3nt: TGCAGTGCCATCCGCGTTAAGCAGTATTTT; d_gene: NA; abundance: few; v_gene: TRBV20-1; j_gene: TRBJ2-3
CDR3aa: CASSFVGALSRNTIYF; CDR3nt: TGTGCCAGCAGCTTTGTGGGGGCCCTATCGCGAAACACCATATATTTT; d_gene: NA; abundance: once; v_gene: TRBV7-2; j_gene: TRBJ1-3
CDR3aa: CVSGGLAGVPLETQYF; CDR3nt: TGTGTCAGCGGCGGACTAGCGGGAGTCCCCCTGGAGACCCAGTACTTC; d_gene: TRBD2; abundance: once; v_gene: TRBV27; j_gene: TRBJ2-5
CDR3aa: CASNSGRITEAFF; CDR3nt: TGTGCCAGCAACTCCGGCAGAATCACTGAAGCTTTCTTT; d_gene: NA; abundance: NA; v_gene: TRBV28; j_gene: TRBJ1-1
CDR3aa: CACSTRDDEQYF; CDR3nt: TGTGCCTGCAGTACCCGGGACGACGAGCAGTACTTC; d_gene: NA; abundance: NA; v_gene: TRBV25-1; j_gene: TRBJ2-7
CDR3aa: CASSRQPGHQETQYF; CDR3nt: TGCGCCAGCAGCCGCCAACCGGGACACCAAGAGACCCAGTACTTC; d_gene: NA; abundance: NA; v_gene: TRBV5-1; j_gene: TRBJ2-5
CDR3aa: CASSLPGTGKAEAFF; CDR3nt: TGTGCCAGCAGTTTGCCCGGGACAGGGAAAGCTGAAGCTTTCTTT; d_gene: TRBD1; abundance: once; v_gene: TRBV28; j_gene: TRBJ1-1
CDR3aa: CASSKLGQGNTIYF; CDR3nt: TGTGCCAGCTCCAAACTGGGACAGGGAAACACCATATATTTT; d_gene: TRBD1; abundance: few; v_gene: TRBV27; j_gene: TRBJ1-3
CDR3aa: CSARDGARQGNEKLFF; CDR3nt: TGCAGTGCTAGAGATGGCGCCCGGCAGGGTAATGAAAAACTGTTTTTT; d_gene: NA; abundance: NA; v_gene: TRBV20-1; j_gene: TRBJ1-4
CDR3aa: CASSELPGRTSGRKQETQYF; CDR3nt: TGTGCCAGCAGTGAATTACCTGGGCGGACTAGCGGGAGGAAACAAGAGACCCAGTACTTC; d_gene: TRBD2; abundance: NA; v_gene: TRBV25-1; j_gene: TRBJ2-5
CDR3aa: CASSQPTRGNPYNEQFF; CDR3nt: TGCGCCAGCAGCCAACCAACGCGGGGTAACCCCTACAATGAGCAGTTCTTC; d_gene: NA; abundance: NA; v_gene: TRBV4-1; j_gene: TRBJ2-1
CDR3aa: CSASHTSGGTDTQYF; CDR3nt: TGCAGTGCTAGTCATACTAGCGGGGGGACAGATACGCAGTATTTT; d_gene: TRBD2; abundance: NA; v_gene: TRBV20-1; j_gene: TRBJ2-3
CDR3aa: CASSYGSSGADTQYF; CDR3nt: TGTGCCAGCAGCTACGGGAGTTCCGGGGCAGATACGCAGTATTTT; d_gene: NA; abundance: NA; v_gene: TRBV7-3; j_gene: TRBJ2-3
CDR3aa: CSAIMTGAGYGYTF; CDR3nt: TGCAGTGCTATAATGACGGGCGCGGGCTATGGCTACACCTTC; d_gene: NA; abundance: few; v_gene: TRBV20-1; j_gene: TRBJ1-2
CDR3aa: CASSHQTGYQPQHF; CDR3nt: TGTGCCAGCAGCCACCAGACAGGGTATCAGCCCCAGCATTTT; d_gene: TRBD1; abundance: NA; v_gene: TRBV12-3/TRBV12-4; j_gene: TRBJ1-5
CDR3aa: CSASGLAILAKNIQYF; CDR3nt: TGCAGTGCTAGTGGGCTAGCCATACTAGCCAAAAACATTCAGTACTTC; d_gene: NA; abundance: NA; v_gene: TRBV20-1; j_gene: TRBJ2-4
CDR3aa: CASSERQQNTGELFF; CDR3nt: TGTGCCAGCAGTGAAAGGCAGCAAAACACCGGGGAGCTGTTTTTT; d_gene: NA; abundance: NA; v_gene: TRBV2; j_gene: TRBJ2-2
CDR3aa: CASSPRDLHSSPLHF; CDR3nt: TGTGCCAGCAGTCCTAGGGATCTCCATAGTTCACCCCTCCACTTT; d_gene: NA; abundance: NA; v_gene: TRBV12-3/TRBV12-4; j_gene: TRBJ1-6
CDR3aa: CASSLYHYSRGTAGANVLTF; CDR3nt: TGTGCCAGCAGCCTATACCATTACTCCCGGGGGACGGCTGGGGCCAACGTCCTGACTTTC; d_gene: NA; abundance: NA; v_gene: TRBV14; j_gene: TRBJ2-6